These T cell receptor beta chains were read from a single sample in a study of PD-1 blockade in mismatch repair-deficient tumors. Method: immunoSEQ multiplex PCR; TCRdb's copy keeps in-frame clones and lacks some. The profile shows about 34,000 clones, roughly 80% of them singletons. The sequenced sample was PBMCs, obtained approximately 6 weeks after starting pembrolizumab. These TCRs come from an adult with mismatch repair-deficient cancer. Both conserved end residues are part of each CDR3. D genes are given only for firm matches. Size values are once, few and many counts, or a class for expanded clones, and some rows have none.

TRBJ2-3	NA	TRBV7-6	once	CAIRGADTQYF
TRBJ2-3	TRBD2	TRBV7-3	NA	CASSPGLAGPADTQYF
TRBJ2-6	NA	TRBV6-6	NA	CASRPTGGANVLTF
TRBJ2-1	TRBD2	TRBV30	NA	CACVWREAPNEQFF
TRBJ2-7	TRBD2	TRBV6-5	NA	CASSYTGTSGTYEQYF
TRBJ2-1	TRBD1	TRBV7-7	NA	CASSSGTGLYNEQFF
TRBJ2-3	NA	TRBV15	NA	CATSRDRGTATDTQYF
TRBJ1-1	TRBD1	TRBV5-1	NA	CASSLAEGRGREAFF
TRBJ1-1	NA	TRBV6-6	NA	CASRSIREGSAEAFF
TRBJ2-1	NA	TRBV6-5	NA	CASRADRGSYNEQFF
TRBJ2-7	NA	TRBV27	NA	CASSFDVTSSYEQYF
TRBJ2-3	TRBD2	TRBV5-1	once	CASSLVTSGRAWLGADTQYF
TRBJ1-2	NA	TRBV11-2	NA	CASSLDREGTYGYTF
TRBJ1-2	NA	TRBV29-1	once	CSVVSQGRYYGYTF
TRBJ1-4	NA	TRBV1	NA	CTVSMGQFATNEKLFF
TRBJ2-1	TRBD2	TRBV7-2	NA	CALAGGLAGYYNEQFF
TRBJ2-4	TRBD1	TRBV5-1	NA	CASSSGTGALIQYF
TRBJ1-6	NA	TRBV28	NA	CASTGRLQHNSPLHF
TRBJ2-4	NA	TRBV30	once	CAWSRGKDSLAKNIQYF
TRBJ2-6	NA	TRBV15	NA	CATSRDHWTASSGANVLTF
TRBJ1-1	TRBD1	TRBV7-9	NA	CASSLENRGAGPNTEAFF
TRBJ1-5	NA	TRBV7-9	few	CASSLGPSTRQHF
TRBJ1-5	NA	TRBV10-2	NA	CASSEGVSNQPQHF
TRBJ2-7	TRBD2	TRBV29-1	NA	CSVLLADLFEQYF
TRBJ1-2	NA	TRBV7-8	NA	CASSSGGFSNYGYTF
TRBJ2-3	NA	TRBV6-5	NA	CASKTSLGLTDTQYF
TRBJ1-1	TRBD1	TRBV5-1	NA	CASSPYPTGENTEAFF
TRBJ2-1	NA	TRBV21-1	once	CASSKKGQGSGNEQFF
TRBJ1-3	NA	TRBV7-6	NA	CASSSRRGGNTIYF
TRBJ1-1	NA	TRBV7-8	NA	CASSRVRGMNTEAFF
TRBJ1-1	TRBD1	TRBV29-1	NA	CSVRSGQVNTEAFF
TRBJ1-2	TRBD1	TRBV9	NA	CASSARDRGSYGYTF
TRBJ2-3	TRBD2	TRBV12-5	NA	CASGLDDLGTSGGEGVTDTQYF
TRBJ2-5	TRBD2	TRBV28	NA	CASSSLAGAGETQYF
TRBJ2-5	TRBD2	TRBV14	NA	CASSAREFGETQYF
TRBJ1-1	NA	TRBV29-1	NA	CSAELNRGTEAFF
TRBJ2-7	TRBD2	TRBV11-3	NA	CASTVGTTLYEQYF
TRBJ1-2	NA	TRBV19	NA	CASSIVAGVSYGYTF
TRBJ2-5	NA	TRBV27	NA	CASSLQNQETQYF
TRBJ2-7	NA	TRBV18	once	CASSPTPGGRGYEQYF
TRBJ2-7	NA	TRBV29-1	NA	CSVAGSYEQYF
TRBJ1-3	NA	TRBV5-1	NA	CASSLELRASQSRGSGNTIYF
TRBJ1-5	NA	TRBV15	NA	CATSSRGYNQPQHF
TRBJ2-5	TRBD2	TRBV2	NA	CASRMGLVETQYF
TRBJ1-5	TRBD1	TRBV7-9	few	CASSDIDRGGNQPQHF
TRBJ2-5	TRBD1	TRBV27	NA	CASSGTGAGETQYF
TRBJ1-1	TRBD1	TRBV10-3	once	CAIREDRDTEAFF
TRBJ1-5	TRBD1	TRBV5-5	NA	CASSSTGGPDQPQHF
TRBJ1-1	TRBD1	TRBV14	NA	CASSRDSFLGTEAFF
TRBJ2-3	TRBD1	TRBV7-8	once	CASSKNRDSTADTQYF
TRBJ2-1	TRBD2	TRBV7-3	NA	CASSRASGIYNEQFF
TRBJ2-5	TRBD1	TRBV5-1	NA	CASSIRDSQETQYF
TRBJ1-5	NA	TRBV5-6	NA	CASSLGGLGSNQPQHF
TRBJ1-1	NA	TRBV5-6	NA	CASSLRLQRTEAFF
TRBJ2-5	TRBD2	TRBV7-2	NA	CASSQISGRRETQYF